Sequencing of this T cell receptor beta chain was carried out in a study of blood T cells in healthy people across ages. Study-level results: The percentage of naive T cells correlated strongly with TCR beta diversity. When one million T cells were used, diversity estimates were thought to be underestimates.

This clonotype occurred a few times. As yet, its antigen is unknown. The second PCR ran about 6 to 12 cycles with a sample-barcoded 5' primer and J-beta primers. TCRdb re-called the 5' RACE reads through MiXCR, storing one row per CDR3 protein. The top ten hold about two fifths of the sample, which has about 640,000 distinct CDR3 sequences, 45% to 65% seen once. Isolating PBMCs gave at least 6.5 million of these cells per sample. Sequenced sample: blood. This clonotype originated in a man between 60 and 70 years old in good health.

The CDR3 coding sequence is TGCAGTGCGGACGGGGGATTCCAAGAGACCCAGTACTTC. This translates into CSADGGFQETQYF. This chain links TRBV20-1 with TRBJ2-5, with D maybe TRBD2 (6 bases). There are 13 residues in the CDR3. Per the germline V gene, CDR1 is DFQATT and CDR2 is SNEGSKA (reference sequence). The V end was cut by 6 bases, the J end by 1 base, with 12 bases between.